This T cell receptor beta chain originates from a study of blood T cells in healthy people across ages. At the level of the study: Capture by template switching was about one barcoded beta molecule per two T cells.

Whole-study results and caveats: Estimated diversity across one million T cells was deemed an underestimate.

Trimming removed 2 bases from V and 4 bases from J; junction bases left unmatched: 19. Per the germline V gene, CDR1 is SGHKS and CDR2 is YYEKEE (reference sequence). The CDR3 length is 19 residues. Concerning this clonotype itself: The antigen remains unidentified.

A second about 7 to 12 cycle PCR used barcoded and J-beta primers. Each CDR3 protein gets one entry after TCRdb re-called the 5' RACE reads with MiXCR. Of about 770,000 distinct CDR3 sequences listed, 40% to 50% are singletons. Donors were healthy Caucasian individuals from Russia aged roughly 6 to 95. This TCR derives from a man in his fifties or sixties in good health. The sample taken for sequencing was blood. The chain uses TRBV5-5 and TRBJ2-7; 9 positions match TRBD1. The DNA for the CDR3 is TGTGCCAGCAGCTTCGCCGACAGGGGGTCATCTTGGAGAAATTACGAGCAGTACTTC. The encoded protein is CASSFADRGSSWRNYEQYF. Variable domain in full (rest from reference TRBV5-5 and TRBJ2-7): DAGVTQSPTHLIKTRGQQVTLRCSPISGHKSVSWYQQVLGQGPQFIFQYYEKEERGRGNFPDRFSARQFPNYSSELNVNALLLGDSALYLCASSFADRGSSWRNYEQYFGPGTRLTVT.